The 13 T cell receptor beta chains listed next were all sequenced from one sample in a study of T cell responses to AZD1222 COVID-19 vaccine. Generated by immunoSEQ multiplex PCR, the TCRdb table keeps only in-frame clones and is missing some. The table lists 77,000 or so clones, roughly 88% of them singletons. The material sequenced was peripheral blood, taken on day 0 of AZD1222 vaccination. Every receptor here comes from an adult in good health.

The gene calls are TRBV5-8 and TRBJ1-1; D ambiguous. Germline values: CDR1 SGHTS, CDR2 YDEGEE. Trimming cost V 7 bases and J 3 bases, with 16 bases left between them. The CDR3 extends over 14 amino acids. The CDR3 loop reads CASPARMGYTEAFF. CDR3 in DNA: TGTGCCAGCCCAGCCCGCATGGGGTACACTGAAGCTTTCTTT. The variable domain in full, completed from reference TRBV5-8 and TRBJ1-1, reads EAGVTQSPTHLIKTRGQQATLRCSPISGHTSVYWYQQALGLGLQFLLWYDEGEERNRGNFPPRFSGRQFPNYSSELNVNALELEDSALYLCASPARMGYTEAFFGQGTRLTVV.

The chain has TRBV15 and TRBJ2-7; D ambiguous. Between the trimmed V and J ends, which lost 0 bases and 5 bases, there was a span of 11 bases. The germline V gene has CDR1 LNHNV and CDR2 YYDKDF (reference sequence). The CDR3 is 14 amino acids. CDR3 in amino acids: CATSREGSSHEQYF. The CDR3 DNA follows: TGTGCCACCAGCAGAGAAGGCTCTTCCCACGAGCAGTACTTC.

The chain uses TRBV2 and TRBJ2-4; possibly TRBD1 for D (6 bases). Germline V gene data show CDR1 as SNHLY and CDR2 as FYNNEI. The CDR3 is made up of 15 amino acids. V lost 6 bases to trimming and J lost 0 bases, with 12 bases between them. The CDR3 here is CASSPPGVAKNIQYF. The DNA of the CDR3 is TGTGCCAGCAGCCCCCCAGGGGTAGCCAAAAACATTCAGTACTTC.

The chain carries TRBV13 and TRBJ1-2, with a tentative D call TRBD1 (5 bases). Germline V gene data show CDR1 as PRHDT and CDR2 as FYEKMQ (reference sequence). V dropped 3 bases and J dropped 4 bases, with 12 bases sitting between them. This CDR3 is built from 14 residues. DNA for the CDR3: TGTGCCAGCAGCTTTGGGGGAATGGGCTATGGCTACACCTTC. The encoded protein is CASSFGGMGYGYTF.

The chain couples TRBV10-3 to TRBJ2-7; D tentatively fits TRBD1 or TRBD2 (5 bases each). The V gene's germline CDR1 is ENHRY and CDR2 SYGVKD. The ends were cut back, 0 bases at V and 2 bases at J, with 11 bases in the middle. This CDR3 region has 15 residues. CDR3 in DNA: TGTGCCATCAGTGAGTCGTCGGGACCAACCTACGAGCAGTACTTC. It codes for CAISESSGPTYEQYF.

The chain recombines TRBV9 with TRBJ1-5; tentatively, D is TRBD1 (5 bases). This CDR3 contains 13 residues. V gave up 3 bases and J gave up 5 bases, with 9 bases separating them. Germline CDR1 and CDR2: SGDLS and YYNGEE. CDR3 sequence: CASSEGWDQPQHF. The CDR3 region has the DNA TGTGCCAGCAGCGAGGGGTGGGATCAGCCCCAGCATTTT.

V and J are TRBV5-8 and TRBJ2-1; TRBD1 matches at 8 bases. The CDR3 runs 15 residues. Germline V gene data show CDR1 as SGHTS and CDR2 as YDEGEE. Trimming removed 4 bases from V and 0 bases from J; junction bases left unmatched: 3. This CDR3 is CASSPGTGSYNEQFF. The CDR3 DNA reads TGTGCCAGCAGCCCCGGGACAGGCTCCTACAATGAGCAGTTCTTC.

The CDR3 here is CASSGQGAYGYTF. The CDR3 DNA reads as TGTGCCAGCAGCGGGCAGGGGGCATATGGCTACACCTTC. J is TRBJ1-2 and V is TRBV9; TRBD1 matches at 8 bases. Germline trimming cut 3 bases from V and 5 bases from J; bases unmatched to any gene: 3. The CDR3 has 13 residues. Per germline, CDR1 SGDLS and CDR2 YYNGEE.

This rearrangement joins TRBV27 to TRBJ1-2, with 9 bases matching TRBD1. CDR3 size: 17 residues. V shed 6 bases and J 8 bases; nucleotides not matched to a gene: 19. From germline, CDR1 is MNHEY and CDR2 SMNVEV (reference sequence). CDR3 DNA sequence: TGTGCCAGCAGGGGTCCCGGGACAGGGAGAGGGACGCAGGGCTACACCTTC. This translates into CASRGPGTGRGTQGYTF.

CDR3 coding DNA: TGTGCCAGCAGCAACGGACATGCGCCGAATGAAAAACTGTTTTTT. It translates to CASSNGHAPNEKLFF. The chain couples TRBV21-1 to TRBJ1-4; TRBD1, the D gene given by the table, was not confirmed from the DNA. TRBV21-1 is flagged as a pseudogene. The CDR3 contains 15 residues.

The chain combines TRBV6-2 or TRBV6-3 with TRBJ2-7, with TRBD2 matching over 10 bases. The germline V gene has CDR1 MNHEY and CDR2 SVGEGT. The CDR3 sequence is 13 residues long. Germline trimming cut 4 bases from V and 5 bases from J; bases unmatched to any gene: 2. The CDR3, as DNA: TGTGCCAGCAGTTTGGGACTAGCGAACGAGCAGTACTTC. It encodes CASSLGLANEQYF.

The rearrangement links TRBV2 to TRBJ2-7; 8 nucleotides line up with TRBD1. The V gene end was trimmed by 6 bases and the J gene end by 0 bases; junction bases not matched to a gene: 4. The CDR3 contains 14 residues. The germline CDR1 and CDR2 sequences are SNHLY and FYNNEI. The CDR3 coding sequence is TGTGCCAGCAGCCGGGACAGGACCTCCTACGAGCAGTACTTC. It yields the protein CASSRDRTSYEQYF.

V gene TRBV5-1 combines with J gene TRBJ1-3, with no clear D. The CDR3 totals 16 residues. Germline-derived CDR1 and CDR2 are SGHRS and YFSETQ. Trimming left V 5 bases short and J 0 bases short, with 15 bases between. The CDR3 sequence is CASRQGILGSGNTIYF. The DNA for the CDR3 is TGCGCCAGCAGGCAAGGCATATTAGGCTCTGGAAACACCATATATTTT.